The next 16 T cell receptor beta chains were all read from a single sample in a study of shared clonotypes between healthy human individuals. Repertoires were generated with immunoSEQ multiplex PCR, while TCRdb's copy carries only in-frame clones and drops some. The top ten hold roughly 1.2% of the sample, which has 1,500,000 or so clones, approximately 97% seen once. The specimen sequenced was naive CD4+ T cells sorted from blood. This sample's subset: CD45RA+ positively selected. Receptors were obtained from a man younger than 40 in good health.

This sequence joins TRBV4-3 and TRBJ1-5; TRBD1 matches 7 bases. Germline loops: CDR1 LGHNA, CDR2 YSLEER. This CDR3 is built from 14 residues. Trimming at V came to 2 bases and at J to 6 bases, leaving 4 bases not matched to a gene. Here the CDR3 reads CASSQYRGGQPQHF. The CDR3 nucleotides read TGCGCCAGCAGCCAATACAGGGGCGGTCAGCCCCAGCATTTT.

The chain is built from TRBV29-1 and TRBJ2-7, with D unresolved. The CDR3 covers 12 residues. Trimming shortened V by 4 bases and J by 3 bases, and 10 bases separated the two germline ends. From germline, CDR1 is SQVTM and CDR2 ANQGSEA. Here the CDR3 DNA reads TGCAGCGTTGCTTCGGCAAACTACGAGCAGTACTTC. Protein product: CSVASANYEQYF.

This chain links TRBV19 with TRBJ2-1, with D possibly called TRBD1 or TRBD2 (5 bases each). Trimming took 2 bases from V and 3 from J, leaving 14 bases between them. Germline CDR1 reads LNHDA; CDR2 reads SQIVND (reference sequence). This CDR3 has 16 residues. The DNA of the CDR3 is TGTGCCAGTAGTATACTGGGGAGAGGGGTCTACAATGAGCAGTTCTTC. It codes for CASSILGRGVYNEQFF.

This rearrangement joins TRBV28 to TRBJ1-5; unclear D gene. Trimming removed 5 bases at V and 6 bases at J, with 8 bases between. The CDR3 length is 12 residues. Per the germline V gene, CDR1 is MDHEN and CDR2 is SYDVKM. In DNA form, the CDR3 reads TGTGCCAGCAGTCCCACTATTCAGCCCCAGCATTTT. Translation: CASSPTIQPQHF.

The chain couples TRBV4-1 to TRBJ1-2, with D maybe TRBD1 (6 bases). Germline CDR1 and CDR2: MGHRA and YSYEKL. The germline V and J ends were trimmed by 3 bases and 8 bases, with 16 bases remaining between them. CDR3 length: 14 residues. CDR3 sequence (DNA): TGCGCCAGCAGCCAGGTCCAGGGGAGGAGCGGCTACACCTTC. Protein sequence: CASSQVQGRSGYTF.

This clone came up once. This chain uses TRBV19 with TRBJ1-4, with 8 positions matching TRBD1. V was pared by 4 bases and J by 6 bases, with 7 bases of the junction left unmatched. CDR3 length: 15 residues. Per germline, CDR1 LNHDA and CDR2 SQIVND (reference sequence). The CDR3 DNA reads as TGTGCCAGTAGTAACTCCGGGACAGGATATGAAAAACTGTTTTTT. Its translation: CASSNSGTGYEKLFF. Full variable domain (remainder filled in from reference TRBV19 and TRBJ1-4): DGGITQSPKYLFRKEGQNVTLSCEQNLNHDAMYWYRQDPGQGLRLIYYSQIVNDFQKGDIAEGYSVSREKKESFPLTVTSAQKNPTAFYLCASSNSGTGYEKLFFGSGTQLSVL.

The V gene is TRBV7-9, the J gene TRBJ2-2; 10 bases align to TRBD2. V lost 2 bases to trimming and J lost 6 bases; unmatched junction nucleotides: 6. CDR3 length equals 16 residues. Germline assignment: CDR1 SEHNR and CDR2 FQNEAQ (reference sequence). The CDR3 DNA is TGTGCCAGCAGCTTAACTCCTAGCGGGAGATCCGGGGAGCTGTTTTTT. Amino acids: CASSLTPSGRSGELFF.

J is TRBJ1-3 and V is TRBV28, with D unresolved. The CDR3 runs 13 residues. V dropped 9 bases and J dropped 0 bases, with 9 bases sitting between them. The V gene's germline CDR1 is MDHEN and CDR2 SYDVKM. The CDR3 DNA reads as TGTGCCAGTAGAAAGGGCTCTGGAAACACCATATATTTT. Its protein is CASRKGSGNTIYF.

The chain recombines TRBV5-1 with TRBJ2-1; 12 nucleotides agree with TRBD2. The CDR3 runs 15 residues. In germline, CDR1 is SGHRS, CDR2 YFSETQ. V lost 4 bases to trimming and J lost 8 bases; unmatched junction nucleotides: 7. This CDR3 is CASSLLAGGLDEQFF. The CDR3, as DNA: TGCGCCAGCAGCCTACTAGCGGGAGGTTTGGATGAGCAGTTCTTC.

This clone was seen once. The chain is built from TRBV10-3 and TRBJ2-6; D gene uncertain. The CDR3 sequence is 14 residues long. V dropped 4 bases and J dropped 0 bases, with 4 bases sitting between them. Per the germline V gene, CDR1 is ENHRY and CDR2 is SYGVKD. The CDR3 loop is CAISGSSGANVLTF. CDR3 DNA sequence: TGTGCCATCAGTGGATCCTCTGGGGCCAACGTCCTGACTTTC.

The chain links TRBV7-8 to TRBJ2-2; maybe TRBD2 (6 bases). With 3 bases removed from V and 1 base from J, the gap between germline ends came to 12 bases. CDR3 length: 16 residues. Germline CDR1 is SGHVS and CDR2 is FQNEAQ. This CDR3 reads CASSFRGGVNTGELFF. The CDR3 DNA reads TGTGCCAGCAGCTTTCGAGGAGGGGTGAACACCGGGGAGCTGTTTTTT.

This clone was detected only once. The chain combines TRBV5-1 with TRBJ2-7; TRBD1 might be the D (5 bases). V lost 0 bases to trimming and J lost 13 bases, with 14 bases between them. In germline, CDR1 is SGHRS, CDR2 YFSETQ. The CDR3 consists of 12 residues. The CDR3 spells CASSLEKQVKYF. The CDR3 DNA is TGCGCCAGCAGCTTGGAGAAACAGGTTAAATACTTC.

CDR3: CASSELAGEGFEQFF. The CDR3, as DNA: TGTGCCAGCTCAGAGCTAGCGGGAGAAGGGTTTGAGCAGTTCTTC. V gene TRBV18 combines with J gene TRBJ2-1; 10 nucleotides agree with TRBD2. V shed 5 bases and J 9 bases; nucleotides not matched to a gene: 10. Germline V gene lookup returns CDR1 KGHSH and CDR2 LQKENI. The CDR3 spans 15 residues.

V is TRBV7-2 and J is TRBJ2-1, with D maybe TRBD1 (6 bases). The germline V gene encodes CDR1 SGHTA and CDR2 FQGNSA. This CDR3 region has 16 residues. Trimming took 2 bases from V and 3 from J, leaving 14 bases between them. The CDR3 here is CASSLSVGTFYNEQFF. DNA of the CDR3: TGTGCCAGCAGCTTATCAGTGGGGACATTCTACAATGAGCAGTTCTTC.

This clone is a singleton in its sample. The V gene is TRBV7-3, the J gene TRBJ2-2; D ambiguous. V was pared by 4 bases and J by 0 bases, with 9 bases between. Germline V gene data show CDR1 as SGHTA and CDR2 as FQGTGA. The CDR3 spans 15 residues. CDR3 nucleotides: TGTGCCAGCAGCTCCTCGCGCGCGAACACCGGGGAGCTGTTTTTT. Residues: CASSSSRANTGELFF.

The chain employs TRBV9 and TRBJ2-5; D is unresolved. The CDR3 has 14 residues. The V gene's germline CDR1 is SGDLS and CDR2 YYNGEE. Trimming shortened V by 2 bases and J by 5 bases, and 13 bases separated the two germline ends. Here the CDR3 reads CASSVSSRAETQYF. The CDR3 DNA follows: TGTGCCAGCAGCGTGTCCTCCCGGGCCGAGACCCAGTACTTC.